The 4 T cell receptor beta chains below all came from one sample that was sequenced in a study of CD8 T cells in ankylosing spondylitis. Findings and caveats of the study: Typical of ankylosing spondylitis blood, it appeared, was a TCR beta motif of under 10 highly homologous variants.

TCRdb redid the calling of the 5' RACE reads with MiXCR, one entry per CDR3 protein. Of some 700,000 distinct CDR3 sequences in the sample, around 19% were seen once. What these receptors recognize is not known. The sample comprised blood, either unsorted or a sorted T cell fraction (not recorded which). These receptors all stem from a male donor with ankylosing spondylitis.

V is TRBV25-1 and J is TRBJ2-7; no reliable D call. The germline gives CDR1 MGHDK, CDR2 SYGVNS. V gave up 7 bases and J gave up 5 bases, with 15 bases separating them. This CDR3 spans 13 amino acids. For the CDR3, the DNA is TGTGCCAGCACCCCGGGCCTCCCCCACGAGCAGTACTTC. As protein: CASTPGLPHEQYF.

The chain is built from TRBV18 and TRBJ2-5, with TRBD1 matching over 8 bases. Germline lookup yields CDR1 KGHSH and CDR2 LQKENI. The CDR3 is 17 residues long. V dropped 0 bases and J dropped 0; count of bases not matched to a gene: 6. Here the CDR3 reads CASSPPLGQGHQETQYF. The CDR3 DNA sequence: TGTGCCAGCTCACCACCGCTTGGACAGGGTCACCAAGAGACCCAGTACTTC.

The CDR3 DNA reads TGTGCCAGCAGCGTCGGGACAGGGGGTCTTACTGAAGCTTTCTTT. Its translation is CASSVGTGGLTEAFF. V gene TRBV9 combines with J gene TRBJ1-1; TRBD1 matches 11 bases. The CDR3 has 15 residues. CDR1 SGDLS and CDR2 YYNGEE come from the germline V gene. J lost 5 bases, V lost 2 bases, and 5 bases had no gene match.

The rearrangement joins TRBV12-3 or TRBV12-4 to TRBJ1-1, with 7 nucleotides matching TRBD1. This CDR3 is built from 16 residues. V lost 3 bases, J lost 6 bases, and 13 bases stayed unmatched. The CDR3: CASSFSLRGDGAEAFF. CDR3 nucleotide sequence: TGTGCCAGCAGTTTTTCTCTCAGGGGGGATGGGGCTGAAGCTTTCTTT.